The clone carrying this TCR beta chain has only one observation. This sample was included in a study of blood T cell repertoires in COVID-19. Overall study: PBMCs, B-cell-depleted T cells, or T cells provided the cDNA or gDNA that made up the material.

How the authors handled the data: Quantification of nucleated cells was approximated via reference gene primer amplification. Assay used: immunoSEQ multiplex PCR; TCRdb lists only in-frame clones, some missing. The DNA gave D and trimming, while V, J and clone size come from that table. The data show 84,000 or so clones, 80% to 90% seen once. This CDR3 has 16 amino acids. CDR1 is MNHNY, CDR2 SVGAGI, per germline (reference sequence). Trimming at V came to 6 bases and at J to 1 base, leaving 9 bases not matched to a gene. The chain carries TRBV6-6 and TRBJ1-3, with 7 nucleotides matching TRBD1. The sample taken for sequencing was peripheral blood. The source is a woman aged 80 or over with acute or convalescent COVID-19. The chain's CDR3 is CASRRDSGFSGNTIYF. The CDR3 bases are TGTGCCAGCAGGAGGGACAGTGGATTTTCTGGAAACACCATATATTTT.